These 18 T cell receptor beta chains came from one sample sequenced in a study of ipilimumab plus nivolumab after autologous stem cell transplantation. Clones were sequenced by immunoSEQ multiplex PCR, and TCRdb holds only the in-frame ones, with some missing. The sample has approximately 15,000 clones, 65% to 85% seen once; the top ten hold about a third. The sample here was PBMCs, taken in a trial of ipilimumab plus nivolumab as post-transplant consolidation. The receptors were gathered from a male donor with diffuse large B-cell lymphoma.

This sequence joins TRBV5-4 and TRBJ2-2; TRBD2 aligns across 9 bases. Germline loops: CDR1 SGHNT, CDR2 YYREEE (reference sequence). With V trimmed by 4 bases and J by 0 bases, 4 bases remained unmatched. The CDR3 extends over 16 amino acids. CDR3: CASSRLAGPNTGELFF. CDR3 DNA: TGTGCCAGCAGCCGCCTAGCGGGGCCGAACACCGGGGAGCTGTTTTTT.

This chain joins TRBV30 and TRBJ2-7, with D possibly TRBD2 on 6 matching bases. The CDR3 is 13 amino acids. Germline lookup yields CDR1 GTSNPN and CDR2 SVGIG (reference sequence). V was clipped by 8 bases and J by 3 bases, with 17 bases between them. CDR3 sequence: CASPGPSVYEQYF. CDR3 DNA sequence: TGTGCCAGCCCCGGGCCTAGCGTCTACGAGCAGTACTTC.

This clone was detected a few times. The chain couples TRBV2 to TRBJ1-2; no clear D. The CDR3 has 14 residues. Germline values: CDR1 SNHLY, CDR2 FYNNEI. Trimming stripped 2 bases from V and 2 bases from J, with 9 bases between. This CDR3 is CASSEMGRNYGYTF. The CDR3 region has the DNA TGTGCCAGCAGTGAAATGGGCAGAAACTATGGCTACACCTTC.

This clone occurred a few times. CDR3 loop: CASTDTRRRPWSSGNTIYF. In DNA, the CDR3 is TGTGCCAGCACTGACACCCGACGGAGACCGTGGAGCTCTGGAAACACCATATATTTT. The J gene is TRBJ1-3, the V gene TRBV5-6, with D unresolved. This CDR3 has 19 residues. Germline loops: CDR1 SGHDT, CDR2 YYEEEE. V was clipped by 6 bases and J by 0 bases, with 25 bases between them.

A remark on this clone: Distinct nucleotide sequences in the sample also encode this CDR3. The CDR3: CATGTGTSATGELFF. The CDR3 coding sequence is TGTGCCACTGGAACCGGGACTAGCGCCACCGGGGAGCTGTTTTTT. This chain links TRBV6-1 with TRBJ2-2; TRBD2 agrees at 10 bases. Looked up from germline, CDR1 is MNHNS and CDR2 is SASEGT. This CDR3 is built from 15 residues. V shed 10 bases, J shed 4 bases, and the junction held 9 bases outside the gene matches.

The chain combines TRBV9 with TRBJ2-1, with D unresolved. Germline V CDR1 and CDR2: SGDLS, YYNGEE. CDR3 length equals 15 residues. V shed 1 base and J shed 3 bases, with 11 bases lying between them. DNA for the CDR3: TGTGCCAGCAGCGTATTCAGCGATTACTACAATGAGCAGTTCTTC. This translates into CASSVFSDYYNEQFF. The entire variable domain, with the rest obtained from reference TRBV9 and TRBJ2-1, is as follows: DSGVTQTPKHLITATGQRVTLRCSPRSGDLSVYWYQQSLDQGLQFLIQYYNGEERAKGNILERFSAQQFPDLHSELNLSSLELGDSALYFCASSVFSDYYNEQFFGPGTRLTVL.

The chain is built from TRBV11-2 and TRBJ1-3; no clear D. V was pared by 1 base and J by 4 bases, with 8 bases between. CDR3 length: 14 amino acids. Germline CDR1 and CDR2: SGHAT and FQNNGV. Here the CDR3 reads CASSLVAPGNTIYF. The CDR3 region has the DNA TGTGCCAGCAGCTTAGTGGCTCCGGGAAACACCATATATTTT.

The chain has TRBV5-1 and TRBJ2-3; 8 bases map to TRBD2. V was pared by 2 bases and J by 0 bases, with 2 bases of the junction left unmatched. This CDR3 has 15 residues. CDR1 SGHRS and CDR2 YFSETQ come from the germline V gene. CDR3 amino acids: CASSFSGASTDTQYF. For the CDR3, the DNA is TGCGCCAGCAGCTTTAGCGGGGCAAGCACAGATACGCAGTATTTT.

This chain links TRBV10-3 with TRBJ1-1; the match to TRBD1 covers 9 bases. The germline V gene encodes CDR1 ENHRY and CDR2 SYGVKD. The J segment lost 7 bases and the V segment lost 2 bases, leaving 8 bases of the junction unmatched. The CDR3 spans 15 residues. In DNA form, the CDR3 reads TGTGCCATCAGTGAGGTACCGGGACAGGGTAGTGAAGCTTTCTTT. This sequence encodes CAISEVPGQGSEAFF.

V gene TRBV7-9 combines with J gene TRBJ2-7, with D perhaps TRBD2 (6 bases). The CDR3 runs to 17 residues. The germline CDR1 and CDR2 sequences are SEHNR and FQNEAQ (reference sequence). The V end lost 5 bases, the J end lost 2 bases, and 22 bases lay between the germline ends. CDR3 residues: CASSHGPSAGPTYEQYF. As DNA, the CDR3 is TGTGCCAGCAGCCACGGACCCTCGGCGGGACCTACCTACGAGCAGTACTTC.

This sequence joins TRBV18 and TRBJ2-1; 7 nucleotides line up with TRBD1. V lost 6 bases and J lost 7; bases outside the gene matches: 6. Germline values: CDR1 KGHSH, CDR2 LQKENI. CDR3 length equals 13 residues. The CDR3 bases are TGTGCCAGCTCCCCATCACAGGGGAATGAGCAGTTCTTC. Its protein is CASSPSQGNEQFF.

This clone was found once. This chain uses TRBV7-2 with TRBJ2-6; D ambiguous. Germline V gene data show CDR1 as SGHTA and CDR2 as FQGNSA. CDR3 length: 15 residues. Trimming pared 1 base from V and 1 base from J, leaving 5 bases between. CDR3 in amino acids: CASSLGDSGANVLTF. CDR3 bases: TGTGCCAGCAGCTTAGGCGATTCTGGGGCCAACGTCCTGACTTTC. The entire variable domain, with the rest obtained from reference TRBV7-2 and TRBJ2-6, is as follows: GAGVSQSPSNKVTEKGKDVELRCDPISGHTALYWYRQSLGQGLEFLIYFQGNSAPDKSGLPSDRFSAERTGGSVSTLTIQRTQQEDSAVYLCASSLGDSGANVLTFGAGSRLTVL.

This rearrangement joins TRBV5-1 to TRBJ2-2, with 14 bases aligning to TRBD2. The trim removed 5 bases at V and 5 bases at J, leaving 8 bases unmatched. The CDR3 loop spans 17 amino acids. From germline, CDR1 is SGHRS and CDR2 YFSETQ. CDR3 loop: CASSRAGTSGSTGELFF. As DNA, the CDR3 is TGCGCCAGCAGTCGCGCCGGGACTAGCGGGAGTACCGGGGAGCTGTTTTTT. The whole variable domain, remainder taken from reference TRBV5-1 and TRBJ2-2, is KAGVTQTPRYLIKTRGQQVTLSCSPISGHRSVSWYQQTPGQGLQFLFEYFSETQRNKGNFPGRFSGRQFSNSRSEMNVSTLELGDSALYLCASSRAGTSGSTGELFFGEGSRLTVL.

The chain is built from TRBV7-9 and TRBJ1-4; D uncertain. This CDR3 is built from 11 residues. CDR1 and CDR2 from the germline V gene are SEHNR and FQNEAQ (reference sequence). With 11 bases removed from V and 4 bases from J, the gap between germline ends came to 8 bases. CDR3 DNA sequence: TGTGCCTGGGGATATAATGAAAAACTGTTTTTT. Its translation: CAWGYNEKLFF. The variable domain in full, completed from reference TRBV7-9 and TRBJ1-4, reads DTGVSQNPRHKITKRGQNVTFRCDPISEHNRLYWYRQTLGQGPEFLTYFQNEAQLEKSRLLSDRFSAERPKGSFSTLEIQRTEQGDSAMYLCAWGYNEKLFFGSGTQLSVL.

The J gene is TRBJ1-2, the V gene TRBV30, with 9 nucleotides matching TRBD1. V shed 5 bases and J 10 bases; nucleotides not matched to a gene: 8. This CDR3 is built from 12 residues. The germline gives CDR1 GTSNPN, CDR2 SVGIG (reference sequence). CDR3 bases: TGTGCCTGGGGGTCGGACAGGGGTGACTACACCTTC. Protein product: CAWGSDRGDYTF.

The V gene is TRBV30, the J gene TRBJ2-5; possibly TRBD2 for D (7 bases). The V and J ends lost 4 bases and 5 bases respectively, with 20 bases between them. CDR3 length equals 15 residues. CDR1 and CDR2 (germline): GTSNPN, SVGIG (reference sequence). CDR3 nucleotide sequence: TGTGCCTGGAAGCCCGGGGGGCCGGCCGTGGAGACCCAGTACTTC. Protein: CAWKPGGPAVETQYF.

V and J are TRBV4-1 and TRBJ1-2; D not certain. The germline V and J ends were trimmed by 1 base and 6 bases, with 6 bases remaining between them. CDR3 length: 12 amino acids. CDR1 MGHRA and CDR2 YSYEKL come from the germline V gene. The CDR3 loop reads CASSQGSHGYTF. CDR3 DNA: TGCGCCAGCAGCCAAGGGAGTCATGGCTACACCTTC.

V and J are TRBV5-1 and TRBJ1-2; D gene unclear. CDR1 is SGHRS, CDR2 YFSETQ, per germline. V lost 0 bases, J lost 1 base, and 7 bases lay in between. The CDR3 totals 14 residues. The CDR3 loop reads CASSLAGSNYGYTF. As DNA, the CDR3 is TGCGCCAGCAGCTTGGCCGGAAGTAACTATGGCTACACCTTC. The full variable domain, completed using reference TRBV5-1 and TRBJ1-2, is KAGVTQTPRYLIKTRGQQVTLSCSPISGHRSVSWYQQTPGQGLQFLFEYFSETQRNKGNFPGRFSGRQFSNSRSEMNVSTLELGDSALYLCASSLAGSNYGYTFGSGTRLTVV.